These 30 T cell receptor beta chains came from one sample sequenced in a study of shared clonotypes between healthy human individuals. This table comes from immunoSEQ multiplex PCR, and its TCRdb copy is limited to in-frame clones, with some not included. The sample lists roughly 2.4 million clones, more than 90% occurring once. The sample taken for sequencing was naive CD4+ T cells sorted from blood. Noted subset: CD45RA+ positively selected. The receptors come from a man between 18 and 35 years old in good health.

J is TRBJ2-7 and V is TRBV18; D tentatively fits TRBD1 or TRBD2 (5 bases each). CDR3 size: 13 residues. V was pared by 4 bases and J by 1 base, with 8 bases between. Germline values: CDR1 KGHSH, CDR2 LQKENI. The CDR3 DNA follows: TGTGCCAGCTCACTGGGACCTTCCTACGAGCAGTACTTC. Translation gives CASSLGPSYEQYF.

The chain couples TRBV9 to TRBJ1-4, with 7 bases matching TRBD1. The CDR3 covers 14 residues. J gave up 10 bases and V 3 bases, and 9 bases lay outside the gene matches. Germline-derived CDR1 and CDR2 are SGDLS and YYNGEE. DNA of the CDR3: TGTGCCAGCAGCGCCGACAGGGTAACAGGAAAACTGTTTTTT. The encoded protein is CASSADRVTGKLFF.

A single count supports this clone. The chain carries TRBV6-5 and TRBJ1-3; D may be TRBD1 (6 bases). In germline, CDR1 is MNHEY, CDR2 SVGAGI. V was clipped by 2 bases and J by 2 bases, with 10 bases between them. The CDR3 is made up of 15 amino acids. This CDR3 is CASSYQDSPGNTIYF. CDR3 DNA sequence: TGTGCCAGCAGTTACCAGGACAGCCCTGGAAACACCATATATTTT.

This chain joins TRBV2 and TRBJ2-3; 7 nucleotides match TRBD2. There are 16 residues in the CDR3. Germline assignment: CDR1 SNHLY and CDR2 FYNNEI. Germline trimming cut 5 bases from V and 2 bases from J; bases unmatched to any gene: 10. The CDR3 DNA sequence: TGTGCCAGCAGTTCTCCCTCAGCGGGGACCACAGATACGCAGTATTTT. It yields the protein CASSSPSAGTTDTQYF.

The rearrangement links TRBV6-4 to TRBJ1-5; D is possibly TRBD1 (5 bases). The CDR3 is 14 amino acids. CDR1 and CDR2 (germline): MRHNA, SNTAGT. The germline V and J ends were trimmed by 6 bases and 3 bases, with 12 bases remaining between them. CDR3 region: CASRRQLTNQPQHF. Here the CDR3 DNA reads TGTGCCAGCAGGAGACAGCTTACCAATCAGCCCCAGCATTTT.

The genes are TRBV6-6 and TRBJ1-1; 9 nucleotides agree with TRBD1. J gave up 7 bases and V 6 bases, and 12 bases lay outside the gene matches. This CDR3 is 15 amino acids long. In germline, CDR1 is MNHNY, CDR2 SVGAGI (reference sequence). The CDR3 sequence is CASSTGTGKVYEAFF. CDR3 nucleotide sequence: TGTGCCAGCAGCACCGGGACAGGGAAGGTTTATGAAGCTTTCTTT.

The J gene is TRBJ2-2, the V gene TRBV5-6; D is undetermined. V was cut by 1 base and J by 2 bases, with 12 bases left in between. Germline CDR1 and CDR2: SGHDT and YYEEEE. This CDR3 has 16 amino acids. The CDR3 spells CASSLSATVNTGELFF. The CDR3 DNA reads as TGTGCCAGCAGCTTGTCGGCAACCGTTAACACCGGGGAGCTGTTTTTT.

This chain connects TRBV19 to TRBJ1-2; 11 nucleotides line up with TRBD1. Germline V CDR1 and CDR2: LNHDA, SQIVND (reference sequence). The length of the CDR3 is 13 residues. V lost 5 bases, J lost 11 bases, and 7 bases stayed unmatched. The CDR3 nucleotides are TGTGCCAGTAGTTGGACAGGGGGCGAAGCGTACACCTTC. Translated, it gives CASSWTGGEAYTF.

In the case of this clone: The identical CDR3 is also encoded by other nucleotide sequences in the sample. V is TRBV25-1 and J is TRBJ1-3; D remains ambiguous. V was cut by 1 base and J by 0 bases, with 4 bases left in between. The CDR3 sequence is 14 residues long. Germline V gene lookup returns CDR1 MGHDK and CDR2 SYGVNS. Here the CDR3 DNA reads TGTGCCAGCAGTGAATTAAGCTCTGGAAACACCATATATTTT. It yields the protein CASSELSSGNTIYF.

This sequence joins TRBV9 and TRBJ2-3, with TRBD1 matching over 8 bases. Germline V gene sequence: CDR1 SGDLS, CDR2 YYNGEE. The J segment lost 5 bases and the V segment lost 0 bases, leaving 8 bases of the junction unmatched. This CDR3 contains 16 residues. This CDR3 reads CASSVEGRGLLDTQYF. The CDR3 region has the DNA TGTGCCAGCAGCGTAGAGGGCAGGGGGCTTTTAGATACGCAGTATTTT. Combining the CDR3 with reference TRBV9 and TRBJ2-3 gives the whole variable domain DSGVTQTPKHLITATGQRVTLRCSPRSGDLSVYWYQQSLDQGLQFLIQYYNGEERAKGNILERFSAQQFPDLHSELNLSSLELGDSALYFCASSVEGRGLLDTQYFGPGTRLTVL.

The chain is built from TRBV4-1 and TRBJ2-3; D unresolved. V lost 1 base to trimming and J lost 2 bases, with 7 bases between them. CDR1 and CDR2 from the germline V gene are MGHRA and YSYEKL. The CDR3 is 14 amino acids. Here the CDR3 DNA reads TGCGCCAGCAGCCAAGTAACGATCACAGATACGCAGTATTTT. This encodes CASSQVTITDTQYF.

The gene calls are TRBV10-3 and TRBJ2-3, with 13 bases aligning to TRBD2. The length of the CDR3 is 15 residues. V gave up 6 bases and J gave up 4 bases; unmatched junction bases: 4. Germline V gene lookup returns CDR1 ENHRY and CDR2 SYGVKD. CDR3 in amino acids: CAISTSGGAADTQYF. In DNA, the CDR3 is TGTGCCATCAGCACTAGCGGGGGGGCCGCAGATACGCAGTATTTT.

This chain's CDR3 is CASIRAPTTGTRPYEQYF. The DNA for the CDR3 is TGTGCCAGCATAAGGGCGCCTACCACCGGGACAAGACCCTACGAGCAGTACTTC. The gene calls are TRBV2 and TRBJ2-7; tentative D call: TRBD1 (6 bases). The CDR3 has 18 residues. V was cut by 7 bases and J by 2 bases, with 27 bases left in between. Per germline, CDR1 SNHLY and CDR2 FYNNEI.

For the CDR3, the DNA is TGCAGCGTTGCTGGGGCCGAGAGAGGTCGAACAGATACGCAGTATTTT. This translates into CSVAGAERGRTDTQYF. The chain employs TRBV29-1 and TRBJ2-3; D might be TRBD1 (5 bases). With 4 bases removed from V and 3 bases from J, the gap between germline ends came to 20 bases. Germline lookup yields CDR1 SQVTM and CDR2 ANQGSEA. This CDR3 has 16 residues.

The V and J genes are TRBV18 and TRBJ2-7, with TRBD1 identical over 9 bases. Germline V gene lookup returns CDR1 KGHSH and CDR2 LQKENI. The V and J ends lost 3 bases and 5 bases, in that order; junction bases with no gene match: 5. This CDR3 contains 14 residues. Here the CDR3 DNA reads TGTGCCAGCTCACCGGGGACAGGGTTGAACGAGCAGTACTTC. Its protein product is CASSPGTGLNEQYF. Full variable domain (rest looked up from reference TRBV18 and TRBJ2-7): NAGVMQNPRHLVRRRGQEARLRCSPMKGHSHVYWYRQLPEEGLKFMVYLQKENIIDESGMPKERFSAEFPKEGPSILRIQQVVRGDSAAYFCASSPGTGLNEQYFGPGTRLTVT.

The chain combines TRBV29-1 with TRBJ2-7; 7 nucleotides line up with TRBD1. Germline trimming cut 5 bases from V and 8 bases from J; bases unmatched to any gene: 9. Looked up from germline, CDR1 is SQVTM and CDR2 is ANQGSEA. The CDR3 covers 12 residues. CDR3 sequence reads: CSVLRDSLQQYF. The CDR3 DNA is TGCAGCGTTCTACGGGACAGTCTTCAGCAGTACTTC.

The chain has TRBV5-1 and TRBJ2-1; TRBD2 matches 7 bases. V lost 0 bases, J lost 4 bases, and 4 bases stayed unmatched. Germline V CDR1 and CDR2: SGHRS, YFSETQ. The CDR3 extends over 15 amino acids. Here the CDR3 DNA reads TGCGCCAGCAGCTTGGTACCGGGGGGTTACAATGAGCAGTTCTTC. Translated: CASSLVPGGYNEQFF.

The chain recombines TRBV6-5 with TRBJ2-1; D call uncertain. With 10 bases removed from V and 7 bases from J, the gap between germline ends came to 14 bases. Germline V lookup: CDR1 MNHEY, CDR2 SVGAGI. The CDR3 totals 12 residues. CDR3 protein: CATGTNKNEQFF. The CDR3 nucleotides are TGTGCCACCGGAACGAATAAGAATGAGCAGTTCTTC.

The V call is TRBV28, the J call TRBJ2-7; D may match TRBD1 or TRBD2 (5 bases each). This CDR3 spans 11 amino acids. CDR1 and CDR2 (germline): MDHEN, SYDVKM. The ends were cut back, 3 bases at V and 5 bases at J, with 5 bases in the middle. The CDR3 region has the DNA TGTGCCAGCAGTTTGGGGGACGAGCAGTACTTC. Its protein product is CASSLGDEQYF.

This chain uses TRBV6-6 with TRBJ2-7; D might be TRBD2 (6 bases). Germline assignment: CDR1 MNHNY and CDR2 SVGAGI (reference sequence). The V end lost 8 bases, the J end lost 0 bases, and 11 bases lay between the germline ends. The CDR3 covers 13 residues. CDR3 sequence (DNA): TGTGCCAGCGACGGCGGGACCTCCTACGAGCAGTACTTC. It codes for CASDGGTSYEQYF.

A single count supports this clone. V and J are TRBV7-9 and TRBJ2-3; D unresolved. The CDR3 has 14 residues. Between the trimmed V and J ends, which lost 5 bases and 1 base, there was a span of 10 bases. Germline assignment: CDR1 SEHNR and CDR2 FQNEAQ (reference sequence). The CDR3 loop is CASSPQPGTDTQYF. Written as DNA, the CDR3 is TGTGCCAGCAGCCCACAACCGGGCACAGATACGCAGTATTTT.

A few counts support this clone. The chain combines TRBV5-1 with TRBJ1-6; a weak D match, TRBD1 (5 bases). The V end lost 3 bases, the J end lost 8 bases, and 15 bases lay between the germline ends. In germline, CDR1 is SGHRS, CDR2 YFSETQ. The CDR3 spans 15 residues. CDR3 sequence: CASSWGTARDSPLHF. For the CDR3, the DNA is TGCGCCAGCAGCTGGGGGACGGCCCGGGATTCACCCCTCCACTTT.

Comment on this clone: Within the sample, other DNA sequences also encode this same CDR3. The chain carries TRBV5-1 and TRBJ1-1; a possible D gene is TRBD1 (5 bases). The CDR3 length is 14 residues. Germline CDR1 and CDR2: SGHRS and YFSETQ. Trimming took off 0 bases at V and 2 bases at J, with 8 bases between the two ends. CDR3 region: CASSLGGTNTEAFF. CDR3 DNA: TGCGCCAGCAGCTTGGGGGGGACTAACACTGAAGCTTTCTTT.

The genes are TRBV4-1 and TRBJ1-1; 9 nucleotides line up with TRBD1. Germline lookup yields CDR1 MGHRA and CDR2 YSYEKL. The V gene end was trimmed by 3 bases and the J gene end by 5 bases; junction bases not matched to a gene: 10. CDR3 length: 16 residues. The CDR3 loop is CASSHVTGGRNTEAFF. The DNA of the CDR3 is TGCGCCAGCAGCCACGTTACAGGGGGCCGGAATACTGAAGCTTTCTTT.

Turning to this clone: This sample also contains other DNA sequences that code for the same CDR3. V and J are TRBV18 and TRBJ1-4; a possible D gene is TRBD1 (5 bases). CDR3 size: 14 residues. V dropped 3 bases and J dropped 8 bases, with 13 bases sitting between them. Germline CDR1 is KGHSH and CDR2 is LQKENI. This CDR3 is CASSPGTVGEKLFF. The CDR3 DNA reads TGTGCCAGCTCACCGGGGACTGTTGGGGAAAAACTGTTTTTT.

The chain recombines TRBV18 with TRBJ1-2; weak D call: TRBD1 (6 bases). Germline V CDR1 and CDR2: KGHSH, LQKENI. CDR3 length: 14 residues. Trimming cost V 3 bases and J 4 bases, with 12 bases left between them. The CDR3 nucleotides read TGTGCCAGCTCACCCGGGACACCCGGCTATGGCTACACCTTC. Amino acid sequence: CASSPGTPGYGYTF. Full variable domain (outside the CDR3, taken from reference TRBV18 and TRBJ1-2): NAGVMQNPRHLVRRRGQEARLRCSPMKGHSHVYWYRQLPEEGLKFMVYLQKENIIDESGMPKERFSAEFPKEGPSILRIQQVVRGDSAAYFCASSPGTPGYGYTFGSGTRLTVV.

The CDR3 DNA reads as TGTGCCAGCAGTGATCCCGGGACACTAACCGAAAAACTGTTTTTT. Its protein is CASSDPGTLTEKLFF. The rearrangement links TRBV2 to TRBJ1-4; tentatively, D is TRBD1 (6 bases). Germline V gives CDR1 SNHLY, CDR2 FYNNEI. The V and J ends lost 3 bases and 8 bases respectively, with 16 bases between them. The CDR3 consists of 15 residues.

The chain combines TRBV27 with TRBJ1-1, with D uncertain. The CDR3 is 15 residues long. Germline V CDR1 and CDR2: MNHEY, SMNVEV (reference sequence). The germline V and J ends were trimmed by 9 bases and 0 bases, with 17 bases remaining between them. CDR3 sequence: CASFAAATLNTEAFF. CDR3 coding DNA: TGTGCCAGTTTTGCGGCCGCTACTCTGAACACTGAAGCTTTCTTT.

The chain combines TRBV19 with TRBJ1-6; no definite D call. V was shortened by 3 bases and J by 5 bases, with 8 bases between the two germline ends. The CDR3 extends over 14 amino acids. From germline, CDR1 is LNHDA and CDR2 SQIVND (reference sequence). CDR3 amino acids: CASSIQTDNSPLHF. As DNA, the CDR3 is TGTGCCAGTAGTATCCAGACTGATAATTCACCCCTCCACTTT.

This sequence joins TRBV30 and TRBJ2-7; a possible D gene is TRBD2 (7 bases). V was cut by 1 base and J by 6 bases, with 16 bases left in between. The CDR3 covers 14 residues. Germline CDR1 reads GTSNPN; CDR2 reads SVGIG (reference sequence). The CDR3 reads CAWSGRAGGREQYF. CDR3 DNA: TGTGCCTGGAGTGGTCGCGCCGGGGGGCGCGAGCAGTACTTC.